This T cell receptor (beta chain) is from a study of blood T cells in healthy people across ages. Study-level findings and limits: Aged donors had fewer naive CD4+ cells and lower diversity than long-lived donors.

Combining a sample-barcoded 5' primer with a J-beta primer mix, a second PCR ran for about 6 to 12 cycles. Each cDNA molecule carried a tag from a template-switch adaptor that contained 12 random nucleotides. TCRdb passed the 5' RACE reads through MiXCR, listing each CDR3 protein once. The sample holds some 900,000 distinct CDR3 sequences, about 28% seen once. Total RNA was isolated from each sample in quantities of at least 6 micrograms. CDR1 and CDR2 from the germline V gene are SGHTA and FQGNSA. The CDR3 runs 17 residues. About this clonotype: Its target is unknown. This may come from a read error, since a much larger clone is one base off.

This clonotype was obtained from an elderly woman in good health. The chain couples TRBV7-2 to TRBJ1-5, with 7 bases fitting TRBD1. The source material was blood. The CDR3 sequence is CVSSLYRPGQFNQPQHF. The CDR3 DNA is TGTGTCAGCAGCTTATATCGCCCGGGACAGTTCAATCAGCCCCAGCATTTT. Looking up the rest from reference TRBV7-2 and TRBJ1-5 gives the full variable domain: GAGVSQSPSNKVTEKGKDVELRCDPISGHTALYWYRQSLGQGLEFLIYFQGNSAPDKSGLPSDRFSAERTGGSVSTLTIQRTQQEDSAVYLCVSSLYRPGQFNQPQHFGDGTRLSIL.